Listed below are T cell receptor beta chains from one sample, sequenced in a study of beta chain features in type 1 diabetes. The method was immunoSEQ multiplex PCR; TCRdb's version includes in-frame clones alone and lacks a portion of them. The sample consists of approximately 400,000 clones, more than 13% of them appearing once. Source material: naive CD4+ T cells from blood. These TCRs come from a woman aged 18-30 years in good health. CDR3s include the opening cysteine and the closing phenylalanine or tryptophan. D genes are given only for firm matches. Some rows have no size entry. The others give once, few or many, or a class for an expanded clone.

size	V	J	D	CDR3	DNA
few	TRBV29-1	TRBJ1-2	NA	CSVEQGYGYTF	TGCAGCGTGGAACAGGGCTATGGCTACACCTTC
few	TRBV18	TRBJ2-7	NA	CASSPPSVYEQYF	TGTGCCAGCTCACCACCGTCCGTATACGAGCAGTACTTC
NA	TRBV30	TRBJ2-1	NA	CAWSIPGDHEQFF	TGTGCCTGGAGTATCCCGGGAGACCATGAGCAGTTCTTC
NA	TRBV9	TRBJ2-3	NA	CASSVGAGGTDTQYF	TGTGCCAGCAGCGTAGGGGCAGGGGGCACAGATACGCAGTATTTT
few	TRBV2	TRBJ2-2	TRBD2	CASSELAGNTGELFF	TGTGCCAGCAGTGAGTTAGCGGGGAACACCGGGGAGCTGTTTTTT
NA	TRBV27	TRBJ2-2	NA	CASRGTWNTGELFF	TGTGCCAGCAGGGGGACTTGGAACACCGGGGAGCTGTTTTTT
NA	TRBV4-1	TRBJ2-5	TRBD1	CASSQGEDRGLLETQYF	TGCGCCAGCAGCCAAGGGGAAGACAGGGGGTTATTAGAGACCCAGTACTTC
NA	TRBV27	TRBJ2-3	NA	CASSFLEGRLQYF	TGTGCCAGCAGTTTCTTAGAGGGAAGGTTGCAGTATTTT
few	TRBV7-9	TRBJ1-3	NA	CASSFSAQVSGNTIYF	TGTGCCAGCAGCTTCTCAGCTCAGGTCTCTGGAAACACCATATATTTT
NA	TRBV27	TRBJ2-1	TRBD2	CASSPPRVEREGPQFF	TGTGCCAGCAGTCCGCCCCGGGTGGAGCGGGAGGGGCCCCAGTTCTTC
NA	TRBV5-1	TRBJ1-2	NA	CASSPKGNYGYTF	TGCGCCAGCAGCCCCAAGGGGAACTATGGCTACACCTTC
NA	TRBV7-6	TRBJ1-2	NA	CASSFAGAYGYTF	TGTGCCAGCAGCTTCGCTGGGGCCTATGGCTACACCTTC
NA	TRBV27	TRBJ1-2	NA	CASSFSTDYGYTF	TGTGCCAGCAGTTTTAGCACGGACTATGGCTACACCTTC
NA	TRBV7-9	TRBJ2-6	NA	CASSLRRVSGANVLTF	TGTGCCAGCAGCTTAAGGCGGGTCTCTGGGGCCAACGTCCTGACTTTC
few	TRBV29-1	TRBJ1-1	NA	CSVCPLRRNTEAFF	TGCAGCGTTTGTCCCCTGAGGAGGAACACTGAAGCTTTCTTT
NA	TRBV13	TRBJ1-3	TRBD1	CASSSTGAGNTIYF	TGTGCCAGCAGCTCAACAGGGGCTGGAAACACCATATATTTT
NA	TRBV4-3	TRBJ2-7	TRBD1	CASSQVKGTDPEQYF	TGCGCCAGCAGCCAAGTTAAGGGGACAGACCCCGAGCAGTACTTC
few	TRBV29-1	TRBJ2-5	NA	CSSTSGGFQETQYF	TGCAGCTCAACCTCGGGGGGCTTTCAAGAGACCCAGTACTTC
few	TRBV15	TRBJ2-1	TRBD2	CATSRAVPGLASSYNEQFF	TGTGCCACCAGCAGAGCCGTCCCGGGACTAGCAAGCTCCTACAATGAGCAGTTCTTC
NA	TRBV25-1	TRBJ2-3	NA	CASSLGRYVGADTQYF	TGTGCCAGCAGTCTTGGGAGATACGTCGGAGCAGATACGCAGTATTTT
few	TRBV2	TRBJ2-1	NA	CASGEQGLNEQFF	TGTGCCAGCGGAGAGCAGGGGCTAAATGAGCAGTTCTTC
few	TRBV20-1	TRBJ2-7	NA	CSASAGYEQYF	TGCAGTGCTAGCGCGGGCTACGAGCAGTACTTC